This is a list of T cell receptor beta chains from one sample in a study of T cells after yellow fever vaccination. One entry per CDR3 protein, called by TCRdb with MiXCR from the 5' RACE reads. Here the sample spans 350,000 to 450,000 distinct CDR3 sequences, 6% to 8% being singletons. The sample here was PBMCs, taken 5 days after the yellow fever booster vaccination. The receptors here all came from a man younger than 45 who received the YFV17D yellow fever vaccine. CDR3s include the opening cysteine and the closing phenylalanine or tryptophan. Fields, in order: J gene, D gene, V gene, clone size, CDR3 protein, CDR3 DNA. D genes are given only for firm matches. Clone size appears in some rows only: once, few, many, or a class for an expanded clone.

J gene: TRBJ2-3; D gene: TRBD2; V gene: TRBV24-1; clone size: many; CDR3 protein: CATSDFGTSADTQYF; CDR3 DNA: TGTGCCACCAGTGATTTTGGGACTAGCGCGGATACGCAGTATTTT
J gene: TRBJ2-2; D gene: -; V gene: TRBV29-1; clone size: many; CDR3 protein: CSVEDLSANTGELFF; CDR3 DNA: TGCAGCGTTGAAGATCTCAGCGCGAACACCGGGGAGCTGTTTTTT
J gene: TRBJ2-3; D gene: -; V gene: TRBV6-2/TRBV6-3; clone size: many; CDR3 protein: CASSLGLTPYTQYF; CDR3 DNA: TGTGCCAGCAGTCTGGGACTCACTCCGTATACGCAGTATTTT
J gene: TRBJ2-7; D gene: -; V gene: TRBV5-7; clone size: -; CDR3 protein: CASSSQGYGYEQYF; CDR3 DNA: TGTGCCAGCAGCTCGCAGGGATACGGCTACGAGCAGTACTTC
J gene: TRBJ2-4; D gene: -; V gene: TRBV25-1; clone size: many; CDR3 protein: CASSHAGASKNIQYF; CDR3 DNA: TGTGCCAGCAGTCACGCCGGGGCATCCAAAAACATTCAGTACTTC
J gene: TRBJ1-1; D gene: -; V gene: TRBV29-1; clone size: -; CDR3 protein: CSSARGRGTEAFF; CDR3 DNA: TGCAGCTCCGCAAGGGGCCGGGGCACTGAAGCTTTCTTT
J gene: TRBJ2-7; D gene: TRBD2; V gene: TRBV20-1; clone size: few; CDR3 protein: CSAAPSRGGYEQYF; CDR3 DNA: TGCAGTGCAGCCCCTAGTCGGGGGGGGTACGAGCAGTACTTC
J gene: TRBJ2-7; D gene: -; V gene: TRBV27; clone size: few; CDR3 protein: CATKDRPTSSGEQYF; CDR3 DNA: TGTGCCACCAAGGACAGACCGACTAGCAGCGGCGAGCAGTACTTC
J gene: TRBJ1-3; D gene: TRBD1; V gene: TRBV20-1; clone size: many; CDR3 protein: CSATGTAGNTIYF; CDR3 DNA: TGCAGTGCGACCGGGACAGCTGGAAACACCATATATTTT
J gene: TRBJ2-1; D gene: -; V gene: TRBV5-4; clone size: -; CDR3 protein: CASSGGGARNNEQFF; CDR3 DNA: TGTGCCAGCAGTGGGGGGGGGGCCAGGAACAATGAGCAGTTCTTC
J gene: TRBJ1-1; D gene: -; V gene: TRBV20-1; clone size: few; CDR3 protein: CSAGLSYTEAFF; CDR3 DNA: TGCAGTGCTGGTCTGTCCTACACTGAAGCTTTCTTT
J gene: TRBJ2-1; D gene: -; V gene: TRBV5-4; clone size: -; CDR3 protein: CASSLDSPSGNEQFF; CDR3 DNA: TGTGCCAGCAGCTTGGACAGCCCATCGGGCAATGAGCAGTTCTTC